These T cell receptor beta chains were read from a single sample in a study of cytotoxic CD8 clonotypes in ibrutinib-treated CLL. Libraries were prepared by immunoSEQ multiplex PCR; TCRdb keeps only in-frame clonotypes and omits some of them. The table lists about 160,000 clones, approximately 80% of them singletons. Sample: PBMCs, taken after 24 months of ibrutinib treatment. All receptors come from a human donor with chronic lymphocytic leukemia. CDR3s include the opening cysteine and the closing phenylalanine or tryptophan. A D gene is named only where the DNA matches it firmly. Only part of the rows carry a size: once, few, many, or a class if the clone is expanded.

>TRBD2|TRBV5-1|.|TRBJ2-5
CASSFVIGGGQETQYF
TGCGCCAGCAGCTTTGTAATTGGCGGGGGGCAAGAGACCCAGTACTTC
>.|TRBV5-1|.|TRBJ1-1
CASSSHREAFF
TGCGCCAGCAGCTCCCACAGAGAAGCTTTCTTT
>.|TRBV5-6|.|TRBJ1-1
CASSLGARGNTEAFF
TGTGCCAGCAGCTTGGGCGCCAGGGGGAACACTGAAGCTTTCTTT
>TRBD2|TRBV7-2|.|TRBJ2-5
CASSPRTSGFQETQYF
TGTGCCAGCAGCCCGAGGACTAGCGGCTTCCAAGAGACCCAGTACTTC
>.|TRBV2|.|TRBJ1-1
CASTSDSQNTEAFF
TGTGCCAGCACTTCGGACAGTCAAAACACTGAAGCTTTCTTT
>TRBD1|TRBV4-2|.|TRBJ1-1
CASSKGGQGTNTEAFF
TGTGCCAGCAGCAAAGGGGGACAGGGGACCAACACTGAAGCTTTCTTT
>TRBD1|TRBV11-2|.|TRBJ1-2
CASSLGTGINYGYTF
TGTGCCAGCAGCTTAGGGACAGGGATCAACTATGGCTACACCTTC
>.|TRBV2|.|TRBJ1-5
CASRKEAGDQPQHF
TGTGCCAGCAGAAAAGAGGCAGGGGATCAGCCCCAGCATTTT
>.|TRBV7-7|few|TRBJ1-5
CASSSGTVENQPQHF
TGTGCTAGCAGCTCAGGGACGGTTGAAAATCAGCCCCAGCATTTT
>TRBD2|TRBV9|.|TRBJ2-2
CASSVELAGSGELFF
TGTGCCAGCAGCGTCGAGCTAGCGGGTTCCGGGGAGCTGTTTTTT
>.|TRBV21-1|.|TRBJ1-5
CASSPGGSGGPQPQHF
TGTGCCAGCAGCCCTGGGGGATCGGGGGGGCCTCAGCCCCAGCATTTT
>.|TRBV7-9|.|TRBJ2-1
CASSLFLGWNEQFF
TGTGCCAGCAGCTTATTCTTGGGTTGGAATGAGCAGTTCTTC
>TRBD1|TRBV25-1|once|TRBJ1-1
CASGQGTEAFF
TGTGCCAGCGGACAGGGGACTGAAGCTTTCTTT
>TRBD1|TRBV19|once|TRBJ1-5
CASSRYSGGSQQPQHF
TGTGCCAGTAGTCGCTACTCAGGGGGCAGTCAGCAGCCCCAGCATTTT
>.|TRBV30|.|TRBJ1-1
CAWSEAGRMNTEAFF
TGTGCCTGGAGTGAGGCAGGCCGCATGAACACTGAAGCTTTCTTT
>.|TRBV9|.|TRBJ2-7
CASSPHLTEPPYEQYF
TGTGCCAGCAGCCCCCACTTGACCGAGCCCCCCTACGAGCAGTACTTC
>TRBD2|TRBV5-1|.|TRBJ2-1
CASSLVLAGEYNEQFF
TGCGCCAGCAGCTTGGTATTAGCGGGGGAATACAATGAGCAGTTCTTC
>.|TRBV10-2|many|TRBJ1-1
CASSVDGYTEAFF
TGCGCCAGCAGTGTCGACGGGTACACTGAAGCTTTCTTT
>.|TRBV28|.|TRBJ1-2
CASRSPSLGGYTF
TGTGCCAGCAGATCTCCAAGTTTGGGAGGCTACACCTTC
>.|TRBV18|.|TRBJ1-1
CASSTTTVSNTEAFF
TGTGCCAGCTCAACGACGACAGTCTCGAACACTGAAGCTTTCTTT
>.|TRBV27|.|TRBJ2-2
CASSPGGRNTGELFF
TGTGCCAGCAGTCCAGGGGGGAGGAACACCGGGGAGCTGTTTTTT
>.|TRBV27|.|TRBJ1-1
CASTSWTEAFF
TGTGCCAGCACCTCTTGGACTGAAGCTTTCTTT
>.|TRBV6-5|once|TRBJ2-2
CASRFDLAGELFF
TGTGCCAGCAGGTTTGACTTGGCCGGGGAGCTGTTTTTT
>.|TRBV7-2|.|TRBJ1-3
CASSLGDVSGNTIYF
TGTGCCAGCAGCTTAGGAGATGTCTCTGGAAACACCATATATTTT
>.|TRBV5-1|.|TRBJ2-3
CASSLTDTQYF
TGCGCCAGCAGCTTGACAGATACGCAGTATTTT
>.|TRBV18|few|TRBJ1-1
CASSPGRTWTTEAFF
TGTGCCAGCTCACCGGGGCGCACCTGGACGACTGAAGCTTTCTTT
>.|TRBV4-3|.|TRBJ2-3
CASSQDMGLGTQYF
TGCGCCAGCAGCCAAGACATGGGGTTGGGCACGCAGTATTTT
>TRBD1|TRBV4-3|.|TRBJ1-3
CASSPTVTGVSGNTIYF
TGCGCCAGCAGCCCTACGGTGACAGGGGTATCTGGAAACACCATATATTTT